The 23 T cell receptor beta chains below come from one sample, sequenced in a study of blood T cell repertoires in COVID-19. Assay: immunoSEQ multiplex PCR; the TCRdb copy retains only in-frame clones and omits some. The sample yields over 45,000 clones, about four fifths seen once. Sequences were obtained from peripheral blood. These receptors were collected from a human donor in a cohort sampled during active COVID-19.

This clone was picked up a small number of times. The chain is built from TRBV7-9 and TRBJ1-1; unclear D gene. Per the germline V gene, CDR1 is SEHNR and CDR2 is FQNEAQ (reference sequence). Trimming cost V 5 bases and J 5 bases, with 15 bases left between them. The length of the CDR3 is 14 residues. The CDR3 here is CASSERRSGTEAFF. In DNA form, the CDR3 reads TGTGCCAGCAGCGAAAGACGGTCCGGGACTGAAGCTTTCTTT.

This clone appeared a few times. This sequence joins TRBV9 and TRBJ1-2; a weak D match, TRBD1 (5 bases). Trimming removed 0 bases from V and 6 bases from J, with 15 bases in between. CDR3 length: 15 residues. Germline V CDR1 and CDR2: SGDLS, YYNGEE. For the CDR3, the DNA is TGTGCCAGCAGCGTAGCGACGGATGGGGCTAATGGCTACACCTTC. This encodes CASSVATDGANGYTF.

The V and J genes are TRBV6-5 and TRBJ1-4; D is possibly TRBD1 (5 bases). The CDR3 covers 15 residues. Germline V CDR1 and CDR2: MNHEY, SVGAGI. The germline V and J ends were trimmed by 2 bases and 3 bases, with 10 bases remaining between them. The CDR3 bases are TGTGCCAGCAGTTACGGGGAAGGGGCTAATGAAAAACTGTTTTTT. The encoded protein is CASSYGEGANEKLFF.

The chain carries TRBV30 and TRBJ1-1; D is unresolved. The CDR3 contains 11 residues. The V end was cut by 6 bases, the J end by 3 bases, with 8 bases between. Germline-derived CDR1 and CDR2 are GTSNPN and SVGIG (reference sequence). The CDR3: CACGGYTEAFF. CDR3 bases: TGTGCCTGTGGAGGGTACACTGAAGCTTTCTTT.

The chain carries TRBV30 and TRBJ1-1; possibly TRBD1 for D (5 bases). V was cut by 3 bases and J by 10 bases, with 18 bases left in between. CDR1 GTSNPN and CDR2 SVGIG come from the germline V gene (reference sequence). The CDR3 runs 13 residues. Here the CDR3 reads CAWSVKLGGLAFF. The CDR3 nucleotides are TGTGCCTGGAGCGTCAAGTTGGGGGGGTTAGCTTTCTTT.

V usage is TRBV6-5 and J usage is TRBJ1-6; D gene uncertain. V was shortened by 6 bases and J by 10 bases, with 13 bases between the two germline ends. The CDR3 covers 13 residues. Germline loops: CDR1 MNHEY, CDR2 SVGAGI. The CDR3 protein is CASRNGFESPLHF. The CDR3 DNA reads TGTGCCAGCAGAAACGGTTTCGAATCACCCCTCCACTTT.

This sequence joins TRBV6-6 and TRBJ2-6; D gene unclear. Between the trimmed V and J ends, which lost 4 bases and 2 bases, there was a span of 6 bases. The germline CDR1 and CDR2 sequences are MNHNY and SVGAGI (reference sequence). CDR3 size: 14 residues. In DNA, the CDR3 is TGTGCCAGCAGTTCAATCACTGGGGCCAACGTCCTGACTTTC. This codes for CASSSITGANVLTF.

The V and J genes are TRBV5-6 and TRBJ1-4; 7 bases align to TRBD1. The junction had 12 bases not matched to a gene; V was cut back by 0 bases and J by 10 bases. The CDR3 runs to 16 residues. Germline assignment: CDR1 SGHDT and CDR2 YYEEEE. The CDR3 region has the DNA TGTGCCAGCAGCTTGGACCAGGGGGGAGTCGCTGGAAAACTGTTTTTT. Amino acid sequence: CASSLDQGGVAGKLFF.

V is TRBV3-1 (or the pseudogene TRBV3-2) and J is TRBJ2-3, with a tentative D call TRBD2 (6 bases). The ends were cut back, 1 base at V and 11 bases at J, with 16 bases in the middle. From germline, CDR1 is LGHDT and CDR2 YNNKEL (reference sequence). CDR3 size: 14 residues. CDR3 sequence reads: CASSQARAGEGQYF. In DNA, the CDR3 is TGTGCCAGCAGCCAAGCTCGAGCGGGCGAGGGGCAGTATTTT.

The chain couples TRBV7-9 to TRBJ1-6; 8 bases fit TRBD1. J was trimmed by 5 bases and V by 5 bases; bases with no gene match: 2. The CDR3 has 14 residues. Per germline, CDR1 SEHNR and CDR2 FQNEAQ (reference sequence). CDR3 amino acids: CASSVGQDNSPLHF. CDR3 nucleotide sequence: TGTGCCAGCAGCGTGGGACAGGATAATTCACCCCTCCACTTT.

The rearrangement uses TRBV5-1 and TRBJ2-1; 10 bases map to TRBD1. Per the germline V gene, CDR1 is SGHRS and CDR2 is YFSETQ. V was pared by 1 base and J by 6 bases, with 4 bases of the junction left unmatched. This CDR3 is built from 15 residues. CDR3 in DNA: TGCGCCAGCAGCTTGTTACGGACAGGGGGCAATGAGCAGTTCTTC. Amino acids: CASSLLRTGGNEQFF.

This chain links TRBV6-6 with TRBJ2-2, with 7 bases that match TRBD2. From germline, CDR1 is MNHNY and CDR2 SVGAGI (reference sequence). J gave up 1 base and V 6 bases, and 5 bases lay outside the gene matches. The CDR3 runs to 15 residues. CDR3 sequence reads: CASRVGRENTGELFF. The CDR3 bases are TGTGCCAGCAGGGTTGGGAGGGAGAACACCGGGGAGCTGTTTTTT.

Comments on this clone: The limits of the CDR3 on the DNA are not certain, so only TCRdb's listed CDR3 is given. The chain combines TRBV5-4 with TRBJ1-6; the D call in the table, TRBD1, was not verified against the DNA. Germline CDR1 SGHNT, CDR2 YYREEE (reference sequence). Including both end residues, the CDR3 is 16 amino acids long. This CDR3 is CASSFLWGQSNSPLHF.

The chain links TRBV6-5 to TRBJ2-3, with TRBD1 matching 7 bases. The CDR3 runs to 12 residues. CDR1 and CDR2 (germline): MNHEY, SVGAGI. After removal of 7 bases from V and 7 bases from J, the junction contained 5 bases not matched to a gene. CDR3 sequence: CASITGAYTQYF. The CDR3 nucleotides read TGTGCCAGCATCACAGGGGCGTATACGCAGTATTTT.

The V gene is TRBV20-1, the J gene TRBJ2-3, with D uncertain. V was trimmed by 0 bases and J by 5 bases, leaving 3 bases between them. This CDR3 is 11 amino acids long. Germline CDR1 DFQATT, CDR2 SNEGSKA (reference sequence). CDR3 protein: CSARDLDTQYF. In DNA, the CDR3 is TGCAGTGCTAGAGATCTAGATACGCAGTATTTT.

The V gene is TRBV3-1 (or the pseudogene TRBV3-2), the J gene TRBJ2-7, with 9 positions matching TRBD1. Trimming cost V 8 bases and J 3 bases; bases outside gene matches: 5. Germline V gene lookup returns CDR1 LGHDT and CDR2 YNNKEL (reference sequence). The CDR3 extends over 13 amino acids. The CDR3 spells CASSTGQGYEQYF. The CDR3 nucleotides are TGTGCCAGCTCTACGGGACAGGGCTACGAGCAGTACTTC.

The chain employs TRBV7-6 and TRBJ2-3; 9 bases are shared with TRBD2. The CDR3 is 16 amino acids. Trimming at V came to 3 bases and at J to 2 bases, leaving 6 bases not matched to a gene. Germline values: CDR1 SGHVS, CDR2 FNYEAQ. CDR3 in DNA: TGTGCCAGCAGCTTCCTTAGCGGGGGACACACAGATACGCAGTATTTT. It translates to CASSFLSGGHTDTQYF.

The chain combines TRBV18 with TRBJ2-7; TRBD1 matches at 7 bases. V was pared by 1 base and J by 1 base, with 1 base of the junction left unmatched. This CDR3 has 14 amino acids. The germline V gene has CDR1 KGHSH and CDR2 LQKENI. The chain's CDR3 is CASSPQGASYEQYF. As DNA, the CDR3 is TGTGCCAGCTCACCACAGGGGGCGTCCTACGAGCAGTACTTC.

This clone appeared a single time. This chain uses TRBV7-2 with TRBJ2-2, with TRBD2 matching 8 bases. The V gene's germline CDR1 is SGHTA and CDR2 FQGNSA. V shed 1 base, J shed 4 bases, and the junction held 5 bases outside the gene matches. The CDR3 spans 16 residues. The CDR3 sequence: CASSLGGLAATGELFF. In nucleotides, the CDR3 is TGTGCCAGCAGCTTAGGAGGACTAGCAGCCACCGGGGAGCTGTTTTTT.

This clone was seen more than once but under ten times. The chain joins TRBV29-1 to TRBJ1-2; 10 positions agree with TRBD1. CDR1 is SQVTM, CDR2 ANQGSEA, per germline. This CDR3 has 13 residues. With 6 bases clipped from V and 6 bases from J, the junction kept 7 bases outside the gene matches. The CDR3 reads CSVMTGGANGYTF. CDR3 coding DNA: TGCAGCGTGATGACAGGGGGCGCGAATGGCTACACCTTC.

V is TRBV11-2 and J is TRBJ2-1; TRBD1 agrees at 8 bases. In germline, CDR1 is SGHAT, CDR2 FQNNGV. The length of the CDR3 is 15 residues. The trim removed 4 bases at V and 3 bases at J, leaving 5 bases unmatched. CDR3 DNA sequence: TGTGCCAGCAGCTCCAGACAGGGGTACTACAATGAGCAGTTCTTC. The encoded protein is CASSSRQGYYNEQFF. The variable domain in full, completed from reference TRBV11-2 and TRBJ2-1, reads EAGVAQSPRYKIIEKRQSVAFWCNPISGHATLYWYQQILGQGPKLLIQFQNNGVVDDSQLPKDRFSAERLKGVDSTLKIQPAKLEDSAVYLCASSSRQGYYNEQFFGPGTRLTVL.

This clone is a singleton in its sample. The rearrangement links TRBV9 to TRBJ2-1; TRBD1 matches at 7 bases. Germline loops: CDR1 SGDLS, CDR2 YYNGEE. CDR3 size: 14 residues. V lost 3 bases and J lost 3; bases outside the gene matches: 3. CDR3 nucleotides: TGTGCCAGCAGCGCCCCAGGGGGCTACAATGAGCAGTTCTTC. Amino acids: CASSAPGGYNEQFF.

This clone has only a few counts. Likely a read error: the CDR3 ends without its conserved phenylalanine or tryptophan. It is unclear where the CDR3 begins or ends on the DNA, so no DNA is shown, and the CDR3 is as TCRdb lists it. The chain employs TRBV30 and TRBJ2-3; the DNA was not used to check the table's D call, TRBD2. The V gene's germline CDR1 is GTSNPN and CDR2 SVGIG (reference sequence). The CDR3 has 11 amino acids, counting both end residues. CDR3: CAWSKTSGVTI.